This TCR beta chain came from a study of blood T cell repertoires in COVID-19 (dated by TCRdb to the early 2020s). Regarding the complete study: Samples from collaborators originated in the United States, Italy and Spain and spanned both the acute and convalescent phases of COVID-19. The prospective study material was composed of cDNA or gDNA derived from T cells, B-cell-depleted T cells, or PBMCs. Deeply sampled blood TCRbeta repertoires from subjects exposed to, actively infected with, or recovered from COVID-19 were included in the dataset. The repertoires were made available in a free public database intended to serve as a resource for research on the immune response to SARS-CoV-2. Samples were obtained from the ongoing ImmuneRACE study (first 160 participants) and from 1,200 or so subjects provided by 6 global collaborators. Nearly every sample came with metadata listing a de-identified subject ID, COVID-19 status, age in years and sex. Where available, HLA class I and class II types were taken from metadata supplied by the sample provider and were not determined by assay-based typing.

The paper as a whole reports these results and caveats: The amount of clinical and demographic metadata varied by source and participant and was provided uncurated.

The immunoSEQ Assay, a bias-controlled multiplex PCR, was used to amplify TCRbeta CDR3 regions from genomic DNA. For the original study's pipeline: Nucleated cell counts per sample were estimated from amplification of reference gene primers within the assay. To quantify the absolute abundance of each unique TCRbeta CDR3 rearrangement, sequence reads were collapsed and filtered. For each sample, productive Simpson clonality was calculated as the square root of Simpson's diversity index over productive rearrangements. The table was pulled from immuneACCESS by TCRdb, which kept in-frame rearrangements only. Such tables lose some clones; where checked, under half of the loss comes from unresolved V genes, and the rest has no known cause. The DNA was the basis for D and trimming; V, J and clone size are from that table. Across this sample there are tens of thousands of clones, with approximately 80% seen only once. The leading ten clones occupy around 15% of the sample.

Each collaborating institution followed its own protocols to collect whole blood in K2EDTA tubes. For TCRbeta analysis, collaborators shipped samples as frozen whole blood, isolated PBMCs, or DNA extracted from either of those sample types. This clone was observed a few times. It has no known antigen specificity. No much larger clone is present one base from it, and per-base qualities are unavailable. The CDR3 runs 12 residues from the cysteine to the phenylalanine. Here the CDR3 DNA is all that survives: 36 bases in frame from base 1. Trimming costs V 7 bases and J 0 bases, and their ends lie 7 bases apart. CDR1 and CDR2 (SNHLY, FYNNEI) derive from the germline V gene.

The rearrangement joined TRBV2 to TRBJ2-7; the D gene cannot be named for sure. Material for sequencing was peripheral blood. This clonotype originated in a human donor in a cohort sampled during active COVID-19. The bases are TGTGCCAGCAAAAAGCTCTCCTACGAGCAGTACTTC. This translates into CASKKLSYEQYF. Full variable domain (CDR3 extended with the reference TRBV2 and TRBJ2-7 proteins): EPEVTQTPSHQVTQMGQEVILRCVPISNHLYFYWYRQILGQKVEFLVSFYNNEISEKSEIFDDQFSVERPDGSNFTLKIRSTKLEDSAMYFCASKKLSYEQYFGPGTRLTVT.